The entry below gives a single T cell receptor (beta chain) sequence along with its context. What it binds is not known. This specimen includes other DNA sequences encoding the same CDR3. The ends were cut back, 0 bases at V and 2 bases at J, with 8 bases in the middle. From germline, CDR1 is SGHRS and CDR2 YFSETQ. There are 14 residues in the CDR3. The sample belongs to a study of shared clonotypes between healthy human individuals. Study outcomes and limitations: Naive CD4 clonotypes were shared across several donors at roughly 5%. Generation probabilities of non-shared clonotypes were lower (relative to those shared by all four donors). Sharing of clonotypes among donors was expected to vary with sequencing depth.

This table comes from immunoSEQ multiplex PCR, and its TCRdb copy is limited to in-frame clones, with some not included. Of some 2,000,000 clones in the sample, almost 96% were seen once. Sequenced material: naive CD4+ T cells sorted from blood. Subset described: CD45RA+ positively selected. This TCR was sampled from a man aged 18 to 29 in good health. The chain couples TRBV5-1 to TRBJ1-2, with a weak D call TRBD1 (5 bases). CDR3 in amino acids: CASSLETANYGYTF. The CDR3 nucleotides read TGCGCCAGCAGCTTGGAGACAGCAAACTATGGCTACACCTTC.